The 12 T cell receptor beta chains below come from one sample, sequenced in a study of PD-1 blockade in classical Hodgkin lymphoma. As to time point: cycle 4 day 1 (C4D1), after 5 to 7 weeks of nivolumab. Each and every patient relapsed after autologous stem cell transplantation, and patients got differing brentuximab vedotin exposure. Profiling relied on immunoSEQ multiplex PCR, and the TCRdb table lists in-frame clones only, not all of them. The sample lists around 60,000 clones; around 90% were seen once. The sample consisted of peripheral blood mononuclear cells (PBMCs), taken before the fourth cycle of nivolumab. These TCRs come from a human donor with classical Hodgkin lymphoma.

CDR3 sequence reads: CASSVQVGVYNEQFF. The CDR3 nucleotides are TGTGCCAGCAGCGTTCAGGTGGGGGTTTACAATGAGCAGTTCTTC. This rearrangement joins TRBV27 to TRBJ2-1; D tentatively fits TRBD1 or TRBD2 (5 bases each). The CDR3 loop spans 15 amino acids. V was clipped by 6 bases and J by 4 bases, with 16 bases between them. CDR1 is MNHEY and CDR2 is SMNVEV in the germline V gene (reference sequence).

This chain links TRBV5-1 with TRBJ1-1, with TRBD1 identical over 11 bases. Germline CDR1 and CDR2: SGHRS and YFSETQ. Trimming removed 0 bases from V and 4 bases from J; junction bases left unmatched: 2. CDR3 length equals 15 residues. This CDR3 reads CASSLAGTGGTEAFF. The CDR3, as DNA: TGCGCCAGCAGCTTGGCCGGGACAGGGGGCACTGAAGCTTTCTTT.

The chain couples TRBV7-6 to TRBJ2-5; 9 bases line up with TRBD2. Germline-derived CDR1 and CDR2 are SGHVS and FNYEAQ. There are 15 residues in the CDR3. Germline trimming cut 2 bases from V and 5 bases from J; bases unmatched to any gene: 6. The CDR3: CASSLYGAGGETQYF. CDR3 bases: TGTGCCAGCAGCTTATACGGGGCGGGAGGGGAGACCCAGTACTTC.

This clone has just one count. CDR3 sequence reads: CASSLRRLAGGPSTGELFF. The CDR3 DNA sequence: TGTGCCAGCAGCTTACGTCGCCTAGCGGGGGGGCCGAGCACCGGGGAGCTGTTTTTT. This rearrangement joins TRBV11-2 to TRBJ2-2; 12 positions agree with TRBD2. This CDR3 contains 19 residues. The germline V gene encodes CDR1 SGHAT and CDR2 FQNNGV. J lost 4 bases, V lost 2 bases, and 11 bases had no gene match.

The chain combines TRBV10-3 with TRBJ2-1, with 9 bases matching TRBD1. CDR3 length: 14 amino acids. V lost 6 bases to trimming and J lost 5 bases; unmatched junction nucleotides: 5. Germline V CDR1 and CDR2: ENHRY, SYGVKD. Here the CDR3 DNA reads TGTGCCATCAGACCGGGACAGGGTAACAATGAGCAGTTCTTC. This codes for CAIRPGQGNNEQFF.

DNA of the CDR3: TGTGCCAGCTCACCAGTCCCAGGTCCCTTCACAGATACGCAGTATTTT. It codes for CASSPVPGPFTDTQYF. The gene calls are TRBV18 and TRBJ2-3, with D hard to call. CDR1 is KGHSH and CDR2 is LQKENI in the germline V gene. Trimming pared 2 bases from V and 2 bases from J, leaving 14 bases between. The length of the CDR3 is 16 residues.

About this clone itself: One end of the junction does not line up with germline, which may come from a read error. The chain is built from TRBV7-7 and TRBJ2-2; 7 bases line up with TRBD1. Per the germline V gene, CDR1 is SSHAT and CDR2 is FNYEAQ (reference sequence). This CDR3 has 13 amino acids. This chain's CDR3 is CASSLSGGGELFF. As DNA, the CDR3 is TGTGCTAGCAGCTTGTCAGGGGGCGGGGAGCTGTTTTTT.

V usage is TRBV6-5 and J usage is TRBJ2-7; D remains unclear. The germline gives CDR1 MNHEY, CDR2 SVGAGI. V lost 6 bases, J lost 0 bases, and 15 bases lay in between. CDR3 length: 15 amino acids. The CDR3 protein is CASRGWGSSSYEQYF. CDR3 bases: TGTGCCAGCAGAGGGTGGGGATCGAGCTCCTACGAGCAGTACTTC.

The genes are TRBV15 and TRBJ1-1; 10 nucleotides line up with TRBD1. There are 19 residues in the CDR3. In germline, CDR1 is LNHNV, CDR2 YYDKDF (reference sequence). J gave up 4 bases and V 5 bases, and 19 bases lay outside the gene matches. The CDR3 DNA reads TGTGCCACCAGCCCCAACTTTATTTTGACAGGGGGCGATATCACTGAAGCTTTCTTT. As protein: CATSPNFILTGGDITEAFF.

In the case of this clone: Distinct nucleotide sequences in the sample also encode this CDR3. The J gene is TRBJ1-1, the V gene TRBV27; TRBD1 aligns across 7 bases. Germline V lookup: CDR1 MNHEY, CDR2 SMNVEV (reference sequence). CDR3 length: 12 amino acids. After removal of 6 bases from V and 5 bases from J, the junction contained 3 bases not matched to a gene. The CDR3: CASSLTGTEAFF. The CDR3 DNA is TGTGCCAGCAGCTTGACAGGGACTGAAGCTTTCTTT.

This chain links TRBV27 with TRBJ2-1, with TRBD2 matching over 7 bases. The CDR3 is made up of 15 amino acids. V was pared by 0 bases and J by 5 bases, with 4 bases of the junction left unmatched. Germline CDR1 MNHEY, CDR2 SMNVEV (reference sequence). As DNA, the CDR3 is TGTGCCAGCAGTTTATCCAGCGGGGTACACAATGAGCAGTTCTTC. This codes for CASSLSSGVHNEQFF.

This clone appeared a single time. This chain connects TRBV27 to TRBJ2-7, with D hard to call. Trimming shortened V by 2 bases and J by 2 bases, and 10 bases separated the two germline ends. In germline, CDR1 is MNHEY, CDR2 SMNVEV (reference sequence). The CDR3 consists of 14 residues. CDR3 in amino acids: CASSLTFGTYEQYF. The DNA of the CDR3 is TGTGCCAGCAGTTTAACATTTGGGACCTACGAGCAGTACTTC.